This TCR beta chain came from a study of cytomegalovirus exposure and HLA in healthy donors. At the level of the study: A later analysis reported the same platform for the roughly 110 validation repertoires and the roughly 700 first-cohort repertoires.

TCRdb keeps only in-frame clones here, not all; method: immunoSEQ multiplex PCR. The sample has over 45,000 clones, 88% seen once. A roughly 120-subject validation cohort, separate from the approximately 670-subject first cohort, supplied the donors. This TCR derives from a woman between 25 and 40 years old in good health and CMV-seronegative. Material for sequencing was PBMCs.

The CDR3 loop is CASSYYGRGETQYF. As DNA, the CDR3 is TGTGCCAGCAGTTACTACGGCAGGGGAGAGACCCAGTACTTC. The chain combines TRBV6-5 with TRBJ2-5; D perhaps matches TRBD1 (6 bases). V was clipped by 1 base and J by 4 bases, with 10 bases between them. Germline CDR1 MNHEY, CDR2 SVGAGI. The CDR3 spans 14 residues.